The clone carrying this T cell receptor beta chain was seen more than once but under ten times. The data originate from a study of blood T cell repertoires in COVID-19. The germline gives CDR1 SGDLS, CDR2 YYNGEE. CDR3 length: 16 amino acids. The trim removed 0 bases at V and 3 bases at J, leaving 3 bases unmatched. This table comes from immunoSEQ multiplex PCR, and its TCRdb copy is limited to in-frame clones, with some not included. The sample holds about 120,000 clones, roughly 83% seen once. This TCR was sampled from a man aged 25 to 40 with acute or convalescent COVID-19. This chain links TRBV9 with TRBJ2-2, with TRBD2 matching over 9 bases. Sequencing was performed on peripheral blood. The CDR3 coding sequence is TGTGCCAGCAGCGTAGACGTAGCGGGAGACACCGGGGAGCTGTTTTTT. As protein: CASSVDVAGDTGELFF.